This passage covers 26 T cell receptor beta chains from one sample sequenced in a study of post-analysis software for immune sequencing data. Study results and caveats: Several TRBV segments (TRBV5-6, TRBV5-1 and TRBV20-1 among them) occurred more frequently in patients than in controls.

Antigen specificity for these receptors is unknown. Every TCR beta cDNA library bore unique molecular identifiers. Using its own MiXCR run on the PCR reads, TCRdb lists one record per CDR3 protein. The sample records hundreds of thousands of distinct CDR3 sequences, about 60% being singletons. The source material was blood. The receptors were sampled from a girl aged 2 to 10 with multiple sclerosis.

The gene calls are TRBV4-3 and TRBJ1-2; 8 nucleotides match TRBD1. The germline V gene has CDR1 LGHNA and CDR2 YSLEER. The CDR3 has 16 amino acids. Trimming removed 2 bases from V and 2 bases from J; junction bases left unmatched: 7. DNA of the CDR3: TGCGCCAGCAGCCAACAAACAGGGGGAGCGAACTATGGCTACACCTTC. The encoded protein is CASSQQTGGANYGYTF.

A single count supports this clonotype. This sequence joins TRBV14 and TRBJ1-6; D remains unclear. V was shortened by 1 base and J by 6 bases, with 10 bases between the two germline ends. The germline V gene encodes CDR1 SGHDN and CDR2 FVKESK. The CDR3 consists of 15 residues. The CDR3 protein is CASSQVGLGNSPLHF. The CDR3 nucleotides are TGTGCCAGCAGCCAAGTGGGGTTGGGTAATTCACCCCTCCACTTT.

This clonotype has only a few counts. The J gene is TRBJ2-7, the V gene TRBV5-1; 7 nucleotides match TRBD1. V dropped 4 bases and J dropped 0; count of bases not matched to a gene: 10. The CDR3 is made up of 16 amino acids. From germline, CDR1 is SGHRS and CDR2 YFSETQ. The CDR3 loop is CASSARSGTDSYEQYF. CDR3 nucleotide sequence: TGCGCCAGCAGCGCTCGATCCGGGACAGACTCCTACGAGCAGTACTTC.

J is TRBJ2-1 and V is TRBV9; D not resolved. CDR1 and CDR2 from the germline V gene are SGDLS and YYNGEE. The ends were cut back, 0 bases at V and 6 bases at J, with 10 bases in the middle. The CDR3 covers 14 residues. The CDR3 is CASSVEPQLNEQFF. As DNA, the CDR3 is TGTGCCAGCAGCGTAGAGCCCCAGCTCAATGAGCAGTTCTTC.

This clonotype has only a few counts. The chain links TRBV20-1 to TRBJ2-1; D is unresolved. Germline loops: CDR1 DFQATT, CDR2 SNEGSKA (reference sequence). There are 10 residues in the CDR3. V lost 4 bases, J lost 6 bases, and 4 bases lay in between. DNA of the CDR3: TGCAGTGCTAACCCCAATGAGCAGTTCTTC. Translation gives CSANPNEQFF.

The gene calls are TRBV20-1 and TRBJ2-1; possible D gene TRBD2, 6 bases. There are 13 residues in the CDR3. Per germline, CDR1 DFQATT and CDR2 SNEGSKA (reference sequence). V lost 6 bases and J 6 bases, leaving 15 bases between the germline ends. CDR3 sequence reads: CSALKTRANEQFF. CDR3 coding DNA: TGCAGTGCCCTCAAGACTAGAGCCAATGAGCAGTTCTTC.

This chain links TRBV9 with TRBJ2-6; 11 positions match TRBD1. Germline V gives CDR1 SGDLS, CDR2 YYNGEE. V lost 0 bases and J lost 0; bases outside the gene matches: 5. CDR3 size: 19 residues. Here the CDR3 DNA reads TGTGCCAGCAGCGTAGTCGGGGACAGGGGGACCTCTGGGGCCAACGTCCTGACTTTC. It codes for CASSVVGDRGTSGANVLTF.

The rearrangement joins TRBV6-2 or TRBV6-3 to TRBJ1-1; no reliable D call. This CDR3 contains 14 residues. Germline V gene sequence: CDR1 MNHEY, CDR2 SVGEGT. V lost 4 bases and J lost 0, with 9 bases in between. This chain's CDR3 is CASSSWGMNTEAFF. DNA for the CDR3: TGTGCCAGCAGTTCTTGGGGAATGAACACTGAAGCTTTCTTT.

This clonotype is a singleton in its sample. V is TRBV9 and J is TRBJ1-5; D is uncertain. CDR3 size: 14 residues. V lost 4 bases, J lost 3 bases, and 11 bases lay in between. Looked up from germline, CDR1 is SGDLS and CDR2 is YYNGEE. Written as DNA, the CDR3 is TGTGCCAGCAGCTTTAGCCCATCCAATCAGCCCCAGCATTTT. The encoded protein is CASSFSPSNQPQHF.

A word on this clonotype: At one end the junction does not follow the germline gene, possibly because of a read error. The chain recombines TRBV20-1 with TRBJ2-5; the D gene is possibly TRBD2 (5 bases). This CDR3 comprises 15 residues. Germline V CDR1 and CDR2: DFQATT, SNEGSKA (reference sequence). The CDR3 nucleotides read TGCAGTGCTATCAAAAGAGCGTCCAGCGGAGAGACCCGGTACTTC. It codes for CSAIKRASSGETRYF.

The chain recombines TRBV20-1 with TRBJ1-4; possibly TRBD1 for D (6 bases). The CDR3 spans 13 residues. Trimming stripped 4 bases from V and 6 bases from J, with 12 bases between. In germline, CDR1 is DFQATT, CDR2 SNEGSKA (reference sequence). The CDR3 reads CSATQGADEKLFF. The CDR3 region has the DNA TGCAGTGCTACACAGGGTGCCGATGAAAAACTGTTTTTT.

V usage is TRBV12-3 or TRBV12-4 and J usage is TRBJ2-7, with D hard to call. The DNA end is more similar to TRBJ2-5, so the J call may be wrong. The CDR3 is 15 amino acids. As DNA, the CDR3 is TGTGCCAGCAGTCCGCCCACGATAAGGGCGGAGACCCAGTACTTC. It translates to CASSPPTIRAETQYF.

This rearrangement joins TRBV7-8 to TRBJ2-3, with 8 bases aligning to TRBD1. Germline lookup yields CDR1 SGHVS and CDR2 FQNEAQ. Trimming took 2 bases from V and 1 from J; bases not matched to a gene: 11. The CDR3 consists of 18 residues. CDR3 sequence reads: CASSLRWTGSRRTDTQYF. The DNA for the CDR3 is TGTGCCAGCAGCTTAAGGTGGACAGGGTCTCGCCGCACAGATACGCAGTATTTT. The full variable domain, with the rest looked up from reference TRBV7-8 and TRBJ2-3, is GAGVSQSPRYKVAKRGQDVALRCDPISGHVSLFWYQQALGQGPEFLTYFQNEAQLDKSGLPSDRFFAERPEGSVSTLKIQRTQQEDSAVYLCASSLRWTGSRRTDTQYFGPGTRLTVL.

The genes are TRBV6-6 and TRBJ1-2; D remains unclear. This CDR3 comprises 16 residues. The V end was cut by 0 bases, the J end by 6 bases, with 17 bases between. Germline V lookup: CDR1 MNHNY, CDR2 SVGAGI (reference sequence). CDR3 sequence: CASSYSGWGDGHGYTF. The CDR3 DNA reads TGTGCCAGCAGTTACTCGGGGTGGGGAGACGGGCATGGCTACACCTTC.

The chain combines TRBV12-3 or TRBV12-4 with TRBJ1-1; D unresolved. Trimming removed 6 bases from V and 11 bases from J, with 22 bases in between. CDR3 size: 14 residues. For the CDR3, the DNA is TGTGCCAGCAGCCCACTGGATGCCCAAGAGAAGGCTTTCTTT. Amino acid sequence: CASSPLDAQEKAFF.

The chain links TRBV7-8 to TRBJ2-7; 9 nucleotides line up with TRBD2. Trimming took 6 bases from V and 3 from J; bases not matched to a gene: 12. CDR1 SGHVS and CDR2 FQNEAQ come from the germline V gene. The CDR3 spans 16 residues. CDR3 in amino acids: CASSYSGGYQSYEQYF. CDR3 coding DNA: TGTGCCAGCAGTTATAGCGGGGGTTACCAGAGCTACGAGCAGTACTTC.

The CDR3 protein is CASSLDGGGAKTQYF. In DNA form, the CDR3 reads TGTGCCAGCAGCTTAGACGGCGGGGGGGCGAAGACCCAGTACTTC. The rearrangement uses TRBV7-2 and TRBJ2-5, with TRBD2 identical over 9 bases. The CDR3 length is 15 residues. Germline values: CDR1 SGHTA, CDR2 FQGNSA. J was trimmed by 6 bases and V by 1 base; bases with no gene match: 6. The full variable domain, completed using reference TRBV7-2 and TRBJ2-5, is GAGVSQSPSNKVTEKGKDVELRCDPISGHTALYWYRQSLGQGLEFLIYFQGNSAPDKSGLPSDRFSAERTGGSVSTLTIQRTQQEDSAVYLCASSLDGGGAKTQYFGPGTRLLVL.

This clonotype was counted only a few times. This sequence joins TRBV25-1 and TRBJ2-3, with D unclear. Germline-derived CDR1 and CDR2 are MGHDK and SYGVNS. Trimming cost V 3 bases and J 6 bases, with 22 bases left between them. The CDR3 contains 17 residues. The CDR3 sequence: CASSDQGPPPTLDTQYF. CDR3 nucleotides: TGTGCCAGCAGTGATCAAGGACCTCCCCCTACGCTGGATACGCAGTATTTT.

There are a few counts of this clonotype. The chain couples TRBV12-3 or TRBV12-4 to TRBJ2-3, with no clear D. This CDR3 contains 14 residues. V was cut by 7 bases and J by 3 bases, with 14 bases left in between. The CDR3 DNA is TGTGCCAGCACTCAAGGGATGCGGACAGATACGCAGTATTTT. Translated, it gives CASTQGMRTDTQYF.

This CDR3 is CASGFKTGNSNQPQHF. CDR3 in DNA: TGTGCTAGTGGTTTTAAGACTGGGAATAGCAATCAGCCCCAGCATTTT. The rearrangement links TRBV12-5 to TRBJ1-5; D gene unclear. The CDR3 totals 16 residues. V was clipped by 3 bases and J by 0 bases, with 12 bases between them. Germline assignment: CDR1 LGHNT and CDR2 FRNRAP. The full variable domain, in which reference TRBV12-5 and TRBJ1-5 provide the parts outside the CDR3, is DARVTQTPRHKVTEMGQEVTMRCQPILGHNTVFWYRQTMMQGLELLAYFRNRAPLDDSGMPKDRFSAEMPDATLATLKIQPSEPRDSAVYFCASGFKTGNSNQPQHFGDGTRLSIL.

The chain is built from TRBV15 and TRBJ1-1, with 9 bases that match TRBD1. The CDR3 sequence is 18 residues long. Germline CDR1 reads LNHNV; CDR2 reads YYDKDF (reference sequence). The trim removed 2 bases at V and 0 bases at J, leaving 10 bases unmatched. The CDR3 region has the DNA TGTGCCACCAGCAGACGACACGACAGGGGGGAAATGAACACTGAAGCTTTCTTT. It yields the protein CATSRRHDRGEMNTEAFF.

This clonotype was detected only a few times. This chain joins TRBV25-1 and TRBJ2-5, with TRBD1 matching 10 bases. Germline values: CDR1 MGHDK, CDR2 SYGVNS. The CDR3 totals 14 residues. Trimming took 9 bases from V and 5 from J; bases not matched to a gene: 9. The CDR3 spells CARGRGQGMETQYF. CDR3 DNA sequence: TGTGCCAGAGGCCGGGGACAGGGGATGGAGACCCAGTACTTC.

The chain recombines TRBV6-1 with TRBJ2-3; D unclear. Between the trimmed V and J ends, which lost 5 bases and 8 bases, there was a span of 17 bases. This CDR3 spans 14 amino acids. CDR1 MNHNS and CDR2 SASEGT come from the germline V gene. CDR3: CASSTVPPAPTQYF. In DNA, the CDR3 is TGTGCCAGCAGTACCGTGCCCCCGGCTCCTACGCAGTATTTT.

This clonotype was observed a handful of times. The CDR3 DNA sequence: TGTGCCATCAGCGAGGGACTAGCACCAGATACGCAGTATTTT. Protein sequence: CAISEGLAPDTQYF. The chain links TRBV10-3 to TRBJ2-3; 9 bases line up with TRBD2. V was clipped by 6 bases and J by 4 bases; unmatched bases: 5. Per the germline V gene, CDR1 is ENHRY and CDR2 is SYGVKD. CDR3 length: 14 residues.

The chain joins TRBV5-1 to TRBJ1-1, with 8 positions matching TRBD1. CDR1 and CDR2 from the germline V gene are SGHRS and YFSETQ. CDR3 length equals 15 residues. The ends lost 1 base at V and 4 bases at J; junction bases unmatched: 6. CDR3 region: CASSLNPGGVTEAFF. Written as DNA, the CDR3 is TGCGCCAGCAGCTTGAATCCAGGGGGCGTCACTGAAGCTTTCTTT. Together with reference TRBV5-1 and TRBJ1-1, the CDR3 gives the full variable domain: KAGVTQTPRYLIKTRGQQVTLSCSPISGHRSVSWYQQTPGQGLQFLFEYFSETQRNKGNFPGRFSGRQFSNSRSEMNVSTLELGDSALYLCASSLNPGGVTEAFFGQGTRLTVV.

The chain recombines TRBV29-1 with TRBJ1-1; D is unclear. From germline, CDR1 is SQVTM and CDR2 ANQGSEA. This CDR3 is 13 amino acids long. Trimming shortened V by 1 base and J by 2 bases, and 8 bases separated the two germline ends. The CDR3 spells CSVEGGVNTEAFF. The CDR3 bases are TGCAGCGTTGAAGGGGGAGTTAACACTGAAGCTTTCTTT.